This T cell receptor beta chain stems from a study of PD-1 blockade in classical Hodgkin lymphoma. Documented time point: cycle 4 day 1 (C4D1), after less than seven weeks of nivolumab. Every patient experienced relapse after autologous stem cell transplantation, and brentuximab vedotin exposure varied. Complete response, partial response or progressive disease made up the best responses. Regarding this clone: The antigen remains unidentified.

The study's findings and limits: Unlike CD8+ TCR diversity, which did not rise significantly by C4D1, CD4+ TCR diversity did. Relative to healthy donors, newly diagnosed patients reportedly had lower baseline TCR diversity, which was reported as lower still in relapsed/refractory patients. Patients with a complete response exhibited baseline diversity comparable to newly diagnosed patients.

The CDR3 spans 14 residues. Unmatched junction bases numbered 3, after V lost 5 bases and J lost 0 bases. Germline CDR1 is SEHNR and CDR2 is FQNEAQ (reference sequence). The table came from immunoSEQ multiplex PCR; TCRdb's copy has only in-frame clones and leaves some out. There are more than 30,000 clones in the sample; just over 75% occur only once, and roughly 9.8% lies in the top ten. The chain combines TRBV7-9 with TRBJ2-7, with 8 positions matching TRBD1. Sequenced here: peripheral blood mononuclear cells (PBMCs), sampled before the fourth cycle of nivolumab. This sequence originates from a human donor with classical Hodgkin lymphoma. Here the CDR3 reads CASSEGTGSYEQYF. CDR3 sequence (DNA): TGTGCCAGCAGCGAGGGGACAGGCTCCTACGAGCAGTACTTC.